A single sample is the source of the 8 T cell receptor beta chains below, sequenced in a study of cytomegalovirus exposure and HLA in healthy donors. A multiplex PCR was run with 60 Vbeta primers and 13 Jbeta primers. Libraries were prepared by immunoSEQ multiplex PCR; TCRdb keeps only in-frame clonotypes and omits some of them. The sample has roughly 54,000 clones, 70% to 85% seen once; the top ten hold 2.5% to 3.5%. Material: PBMCs. Receptor source: a man in his forties or fifties in good health and CMV-seronegative.

J is TRBJ2-1 and V is TRBV7-3; D perhaps matches TRBD2 (6 bases). The CDR3 loop spans 15 amino acids. Trimming took off 0 bases at V and 7 bases at J, with 13 bases between the two ends. CDR1 is SGHTA and CDR2 is FQGTGA in the germline V gene. CDR3: CASSLTAGYGNEQFF. The CDR3, as DNA: TGTGCCAGCAGCTTAACGGCGGGGTATGGGAATGAGCAGTTCTTC.

The chain is built from TRBV7-2 and TRBJ1-1; 7 nucleotides align to TRBD1. Germline V gives CDR1 SGHTA, CDR2 FQGNSA. CDR3 length: 15 amino acids. The trim removed 4 bases at V and 5 bases at J, leaving 10 bases unmatched. Here the CDR3 reads CASSSNRGKGTEAFF. CDR3 in DNA: TGTGCCAGCAGCTCGAACAGGGGAAAGGGAACTGAAGCTTTCTTT.

This clone has a single count. CDR3 DNA sequence: TGTGCCAGTAGTCACTCGCCTCACCGGGACAGGAGACTTAATGAAAAACTGTTTTTT. Amino acid sequence: CASSHSPHRDRRLNEKLFF. The rearrangement joins TRBV19 to TRBJ1-4; 8 bases line up with TRBD1. This CDR3 is 19 amino acids long. Germline V gene data show CDR1 as LNHDA and CDR2 as SQIVND (reference sequence). Losses at the gene ends were 5 bases for V and 4 bases for J; bases not matched to a gene: 18.

This rearrangement joins TRBV29-1 to TRBJ1-2, with 9 nucleotides matching TRBD1. The CDR3 runs to 13 residues. The V and J ends lost 7 bases and 4 bases, in that order; junction bases with no gene match: 7. Germline CDR1 and CDR2: SQVTM and ANQGSEA. This CDR3 is CSATRQGGYGYTF. CDR3 in DNA: TGCAGCGCCACCCGACAGGGGGGCTATGGCTACACCTTC.

V gene TRBV30 combines with J gene TRBJ2-1; maybe TRBD1 (6 bases). Trimming shortened V by 2 bases and J by 9 bases, and 17 bases separated the two germline ends. The CDR3 runs 14 residues. Germline CDR1 is GTSNPN and CDR2 is SVGIG (reference sequence). The CDR3 spells CAWSFQTGSSEQFF. The DNA for the CDR3 is TGTGCCTGGAGTTTTCAAACAGGGTCGAGTGAGCAGTTCTTC.

The chain uses TRBV2 and TRBJ2-5, with 7 bases fitting TRBD2. This CDR3 is built from 15 residues. In germline, CDR1 is SNHLY, CDR2 FYNNEI. V gave up 7 bases and J gave up 6 bases; unmatched junction bases: 14. This chain's CDR3 is CASKPSGEVSKTQYF. Written as DNA, the CDR3 is TGTGCCAGCAAACCAAGCGGGGAGGTCTCTAAGACCCAGTACTTC.

The V and J genes are TRBV7-9 and TRBJ2-7, with a weak D call TRBD2 (5 bases). The CDR3 consists of 14 residues. V shed 5 bases and J shed 4 bases, with 15 bases lying between them. CDR1 is SEHNR and CDR2 is FQNEAQ in the germline V gene (reference sequence). The CDR3 sequence is CASSIKTKTYEQYF. The CDR3 DNA is TGTGCCAGCAGCATCAAGACTAAAACTTACGAGCAGTACTTC.

This clone was detected only a few times. This chain connects TRBV5-1 to TRBJ1-2; D uncertain. Germline CDR1 SGHRS, CDR2 YFSETQ. The CDR3 runs to 14 residues. The V end was cut by 0 bases, the J end by 2 bases, with 8 bases between. The CDR3 bases are TGCGCCAGCAGCTTGGACAGCACCAACTATGGCTACACCTTC. Translating gives CASSLDSTNYGYTF.